The subject of this entry is one T cell receptor (beta chain). Its antigen is not identified. These data come from a study of cytomegalovirus exposure and HLA in healthy donors. About the study: Out of about 190 million T cells, an earlier analysis found fewer than 140 million unique TCR beta sequences in total. Findings and caveats of the study: Analysis performed later found 16,951 TCR beta sequences associated with HLA alleles at 0.05 false discovery rate. The authors excluded some V segments, including TRBV6-2 and TRBV6-3, as indistinguishable.

The PCR used 60 Vbeta and 13 Jbeta primers. Profiled with immunoSEQ multiplex PCR; TCRdb holds only in-frame clones, not every one. The repertoire holds around 130,000 clones, with around 78% as singletons. The CDR3 spans 15 residues. Trimming at V came to 4 bases and at J to 7 bases, leaving 8 bases not matched to a gene. Germline assignment: CDR1 KGHSH and CDR2 LQKENI. Donors in the study were healthy people who gave bone marrow. The clonotype comes from a woman between 50 and 59 years old in good health and CMV-seronegative. This chain links TRBV18 with TRBJ1-5; TRBD1 agrees at 9 bases. Sequenced input: PBMCs. The DNA for the CDR3 is TGTGCCAGCTCACAAATTGGGACAGGGATGCAGCCCCAGCATTTT. Translated, it gives CASSQIGTGMQPQHF.